This T cell receptor (beta chain) originates from a study of molecular identifiers for immune sequencing clone quantification. MiXCR, applied by TCRdb to the PCR reads, yields one record per CDR3 protein. The data hold around 89,000 distinct CDR3 sequences, with 19% observed a single time. This clonotype was seen at least ten times. V gave up 2 bases and J gave up 1 base; unmatched junction bases: 9. The CDR3 contains 17 residues. CDR1 and CDR2 from the germline V gene are SGHNT and YYREEE (reference sequence). Sequencing was performed on naive CD8+ T cells from blood, with Jurkat cell RNA spiked in. The subset is: FACS-sorted CD8+CD4-CCR7+CD45RA+ naive T cells. This clonotype originated in a human donor in good health. Some libraries in this study had Jurkat cell RNA spiked in. This chain links TRBV5-4 with TRBJ2-3; 8 nucleotides line up with TRBD2. CDR3 sequence (DNA): TGTGCCAGCAGCTTAGCGGGAGCTAAAGAGGGCACAGATACGCAGTATTTT. It encodes CASSLAGAKEGTDTQYF.